This record concerns one T cell receptor (beta chain) sequence. The antigen is unknown. Caucasian adults residing in Nashville, Tennessee made up all the donors. Trimming took 5 bases from V and 4 from J, leaving 14 bases between them. Looked up from germline, CDR1 is LGHNA and CDR2 is YNFKEQ. The CDR3 spans 15 residues. This specimen comes from a study of shared clonotypes between healthy human individuals. Looking at the study overall: Each donor had three CD4 naive, three CD4 memory, two CD8 naive and one CD8 memory plate. Notes on the study in general: The sampled material consisted only of blood, and tissue repertoires are likely to differ. Against clonotypes common to all four donors, non-shared ones had lower generation probabilities.

Measured with immunoSEQ multiplex PCR; TCRdb has only the in-frame clones, and not every one. This table has about 980,000 clones, approximately 76% appearing once. The V call is TRBV4-2, the J call TRBJ2-2; possibly TRBD1 for D (6 bases). Sequenced material: memory CD4+ T cells sorted from blood. Indicated subset: CD45RA-negative fraction. This receptor was obtained from a man aged 18 to 29 in good health. CDR3 region: CASSSTGSSTGELFF. CDR3 DNA: TGTGCCAGCAGCTCCACAGGGAGTAGCACCGGGGAGCTGTTTTTT.